This T cell receptor beta chain was observed in a study of early T cells in non-severe SARS-CoV-2 infection. The wider study: From unsorted whole blood, bulk RNA was sequenced, and the chains remained unpaired. Study-wide results and limits: The study's VDJdb matching favored anti-spike CD8 responses and missed private and CD4 specificities.

Each single cDNA molecule received a unique molecular identifier. TCRdb re-derived calls from the 5' RACE reads in MiXCR, one entry per CDR3 protein. This sample yields roughly 63,000 distinct CDR3 sequences, of which 13% are seen a single time; about 4.7% belongs to the top ten. The CDR3 sequence is 13 residues long. Deletions cut 0 bases from V and 4 bases from J, with 4 bases between. Germline V gene sequence: CDR1 SGHDN, CDR2 FVKESK. This clonotype has at least ten counts. Its target is not known. The sequencing sample was made of whole blood. The chain combines TRBV14 with TRBJ2-1, with unresolved D. This TCR was recovered from an adult who was a healthcare worker with PCR-confirmed SARS-CoV-2 infection or an uninfected control (not recorded which). CDR3 loop: CASSQELYNEQFF. As DNA, the CDR3 is TGTGCCAGCAGCCAAGAGCTTTACAATGAGCAGTTCTTC.